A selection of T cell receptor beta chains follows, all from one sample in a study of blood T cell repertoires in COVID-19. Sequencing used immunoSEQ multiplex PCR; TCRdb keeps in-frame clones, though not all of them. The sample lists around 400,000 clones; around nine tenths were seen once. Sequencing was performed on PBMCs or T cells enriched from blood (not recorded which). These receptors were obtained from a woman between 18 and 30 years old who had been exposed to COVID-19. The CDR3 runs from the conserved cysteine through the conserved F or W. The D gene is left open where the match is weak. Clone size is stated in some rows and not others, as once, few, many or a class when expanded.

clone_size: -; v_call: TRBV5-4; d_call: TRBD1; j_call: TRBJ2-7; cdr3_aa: CASSPPGQGLYEQYF; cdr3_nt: TGTGCCAGCAGCCCACCGGGACAGGGCCTCTACGAGCAGTACTTC
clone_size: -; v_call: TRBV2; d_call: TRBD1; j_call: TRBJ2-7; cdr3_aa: CASRPDRAEQYF; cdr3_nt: TGTGCCAGCAGGCCAGACAGGGCCGAGCAGTACTTC
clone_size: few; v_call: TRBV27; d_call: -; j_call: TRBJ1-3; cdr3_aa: CASSSGQISGNTIYF; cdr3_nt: TGTGCCAGCAGTTCCGGACAGATCTCTGGAAACACCATATATTTT
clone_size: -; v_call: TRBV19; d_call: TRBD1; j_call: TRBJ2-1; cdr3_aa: CASSIVGTGQLSPSSYNEQFF; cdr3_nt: TGTGCCAGTAGTATAGTTGGGACAGGGCAATTATCCCCAAGCTCCTACAATGAGCAGTTCTTC
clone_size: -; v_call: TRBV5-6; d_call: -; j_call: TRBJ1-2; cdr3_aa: CASSPVQAGGYGYTF; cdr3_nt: TGTGCCAGCAGCCCTGTCCAGGCGGGGGGCTATGGCTACACCTTC
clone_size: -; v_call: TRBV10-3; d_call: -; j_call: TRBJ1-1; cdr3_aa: CAISGPGGDKAFF; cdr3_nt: TGTGCCATCAGTGGCCCGGGGGGAGATAAAGCTTTCTTT
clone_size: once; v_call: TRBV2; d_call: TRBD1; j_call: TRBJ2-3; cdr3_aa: CASVGQGIPTDTQYF; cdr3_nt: TGTGCCAGCGTCGGACAGGGGATTCCAACAGATACGCAGTATTTT
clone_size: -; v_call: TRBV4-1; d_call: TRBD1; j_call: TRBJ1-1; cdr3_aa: CASSLGQGDTEAFF; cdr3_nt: TGCGCCAGCAGCCTGGGACAGGGGGACACTGAAGCTTTCTTT
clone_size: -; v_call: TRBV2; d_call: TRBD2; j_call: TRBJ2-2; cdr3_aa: CASGLLAGSGELFF; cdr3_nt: TGTGCCAGCGGTTTGCTAGCGGGCTCCGGGGAGCTGTTTTTT
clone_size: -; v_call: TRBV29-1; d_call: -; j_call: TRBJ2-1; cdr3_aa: CSVVGLNNEQFF; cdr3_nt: TGCAGCGTTGTGGGGCTCAACAATGAGCAGTTCTTC
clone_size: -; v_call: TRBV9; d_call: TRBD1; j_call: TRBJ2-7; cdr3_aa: CASSLGQGAYEQYF; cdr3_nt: TGTGCCAGCAGCCTAGGACAGGGGGCATACGAGCAGTACTTC
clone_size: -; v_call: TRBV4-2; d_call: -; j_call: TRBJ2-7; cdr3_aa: CASSQVGSFYEQYF; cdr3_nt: TGTGCCAGCAGCCAAGTCGGGAGTTTCTACGAGCAGTACTTC
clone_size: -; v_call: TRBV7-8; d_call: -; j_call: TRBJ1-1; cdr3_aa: CASSSTTPNTEAFF; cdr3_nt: TGTGCCAGCAGCTCAACGACACCCAACACTGAAGCTTTCTTT
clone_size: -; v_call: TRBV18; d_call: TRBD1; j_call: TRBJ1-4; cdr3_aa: CASSTGTAATNEKLFF; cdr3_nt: TGTGCCAGCTCAACCGGGACAGCCGCAACTAATGAAAAACTGTTTTTT
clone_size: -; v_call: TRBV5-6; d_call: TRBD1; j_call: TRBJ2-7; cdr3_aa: CASSLGTGEYEQYF; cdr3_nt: TGTGCCAGCAGCTTGGGGACAGGGGAGTACGAGCAGTACTTC
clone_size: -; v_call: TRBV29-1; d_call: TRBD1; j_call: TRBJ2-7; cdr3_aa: CSVVPGQGAGEQYF; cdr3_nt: TGCAGCGTTGTCCCGGGACAGGGGGCTGGGGAGCAGTACTTC
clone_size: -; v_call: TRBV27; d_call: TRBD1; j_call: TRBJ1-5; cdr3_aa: CASRGQGNQPQHF; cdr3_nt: TGTGCCAGCAGGGGACAGGGCAATCAGCCCCAGCATTTT
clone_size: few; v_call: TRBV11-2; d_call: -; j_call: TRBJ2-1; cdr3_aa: CASATRFQQFF; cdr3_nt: TGTGCCAGCGCCACAAGATTCCAGCAGTTCTTC
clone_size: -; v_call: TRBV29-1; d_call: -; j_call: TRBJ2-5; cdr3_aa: CSVERGGQQETQYF; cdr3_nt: TGCAGCGTTGAACGGGGGGGACAGCAAGAGACCCAGTACTTC
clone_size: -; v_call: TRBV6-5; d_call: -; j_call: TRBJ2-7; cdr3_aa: CASSYMGGGAVYEQYF; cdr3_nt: TGTGCCAGCAGTTACATGGGAGGTGGGGCGGTGTACGAGCAGTACTTC
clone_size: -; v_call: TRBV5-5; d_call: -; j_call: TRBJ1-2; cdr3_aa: CASSLTTDYGYTF; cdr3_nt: TGTGCCAGCAGCTTGACGACAGACTATGGCTACACCTTC
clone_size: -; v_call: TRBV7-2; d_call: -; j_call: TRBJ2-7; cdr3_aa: CASSLGPVYEQYF; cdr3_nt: TGTGCCAGCAGCTTAGGTCCCGTCTACGAGCAGTACTTC
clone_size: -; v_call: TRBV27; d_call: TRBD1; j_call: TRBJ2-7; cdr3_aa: CASSFTGVGEQYF; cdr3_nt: TGTGCCAGCAGTTTCACAGGGGTGGGGGAGCAGTACTTC
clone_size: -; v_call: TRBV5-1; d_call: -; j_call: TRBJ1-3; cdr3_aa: CASVVDPTSGNTIYF; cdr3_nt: TGCGCCAGCGTAGTCGATCCAACCTCTGGAAACACCATATATTTT
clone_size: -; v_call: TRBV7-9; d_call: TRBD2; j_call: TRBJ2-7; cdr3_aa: CASSSDNGGRAYEQYF; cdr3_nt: TGTGCCAGCAGCTCCGATAATGGGGGGAGGGCCTACGAGCAGTACTTC
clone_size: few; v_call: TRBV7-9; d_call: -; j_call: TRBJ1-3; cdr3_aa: CASSLVKGVAGNTIYF; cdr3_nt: TGTGCCAGCAGCTTAGTCAAGGGGGTAGCTGGAAACACCATATATTTT
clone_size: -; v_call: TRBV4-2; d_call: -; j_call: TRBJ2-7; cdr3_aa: CASSQEARAPYEQYF; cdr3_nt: TGTGCCAGCAGCCAAGAGGCCAGGGCCCCCTACGAGCAGTACTTC
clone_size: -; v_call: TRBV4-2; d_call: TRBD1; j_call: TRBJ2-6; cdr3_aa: CASSQGQGSGANVLTF; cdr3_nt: TGTGCCAGCAGCCAAGGACAGGGTTCTGGGGCCAACGTCCTGACTTTC
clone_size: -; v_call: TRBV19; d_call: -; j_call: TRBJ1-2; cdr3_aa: CASSIEGTAHYGYTF; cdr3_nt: TGTGCCAGCTCCATAGAGGGTACAGCGCACTATGGCTACACCTTC
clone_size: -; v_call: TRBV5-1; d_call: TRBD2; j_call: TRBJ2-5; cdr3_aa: CASSLAVAGGQETQYF; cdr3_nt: TGCGCCAGCAGCTTGGCGGTGGCGGGGGGGCAAGAGACCCAGTACTTC
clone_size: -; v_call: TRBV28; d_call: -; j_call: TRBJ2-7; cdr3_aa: CASRLGGYEQYF; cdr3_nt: TGTGCCAGCAGACTAGGGGGCTACGAGCAGTACTTC
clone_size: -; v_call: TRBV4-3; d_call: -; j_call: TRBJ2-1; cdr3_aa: CASSQGTGTTYNEQFF; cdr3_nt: TGCGCCAGCAGCCAGGGGACCGGGACAACTTACAATGAGCAGTTCTTC
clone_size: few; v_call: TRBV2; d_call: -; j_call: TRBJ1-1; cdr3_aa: CASSATGVNTEAFF; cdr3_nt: TGTGCCAGCAGTGCGACAGGAGTGAACACTGAAGCTTTCTTT
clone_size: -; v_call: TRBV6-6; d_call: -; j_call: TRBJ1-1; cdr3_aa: CASSYERSTEAFF; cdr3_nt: TGTGCCAGCAGTTACGAAAGGAGCACTGAAGCTTTCTTT
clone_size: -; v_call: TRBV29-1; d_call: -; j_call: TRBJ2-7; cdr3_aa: CSVEDPDPRGSTSRYF; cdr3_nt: TGCAGCGTTGAAGATCCCGACCCCCGAGGGTCTACGAGCAGATACTTC
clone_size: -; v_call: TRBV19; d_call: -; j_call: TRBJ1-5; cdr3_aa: CASSVGGNQPQHF; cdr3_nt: TGTGCCAGTAGTGTCGGGGGGAATCAGCCCCAGCATTTT
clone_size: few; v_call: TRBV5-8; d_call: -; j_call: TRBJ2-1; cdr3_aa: CASSLSFGRSYNEQFF; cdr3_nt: TGTGCCAGCAGCTTGTCGTTTGGCCGCTCCTACAATGAGCAGTTCTTC
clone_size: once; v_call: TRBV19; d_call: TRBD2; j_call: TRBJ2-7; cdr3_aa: CASSIVLAGGNEQYF; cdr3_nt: TGTGCCAGTAGTATAGTACTAGCGGGGGGTAACGAGCAGTACTTC
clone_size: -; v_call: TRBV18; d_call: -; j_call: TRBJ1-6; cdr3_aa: CASSPPGDNSPLHF; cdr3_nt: TGTGCCAGCTCACCACCAGGGGATAATTCACCCCTCCACTTT
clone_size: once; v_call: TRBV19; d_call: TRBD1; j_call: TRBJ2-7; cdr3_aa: CASKGKSTGGSGEQYF; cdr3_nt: TGTGCCAGCAAGGGAAAATCAACAGGGGGCTCCGGGGAGCAGTACTTC
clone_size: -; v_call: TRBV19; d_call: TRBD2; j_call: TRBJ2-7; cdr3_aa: CASSGQTSGSYEQYF; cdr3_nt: TGTGCCAGTAGTGGACAGACTAGCGGCTCCTACGAGCAGTACTTC